This TCR beta chain was sequenced for a study of OX40 agonist ivuxolimab in advanced cancers. Clones were sequenced by immunoSEQ multiplex PCR, and TCRdb holds only the in-frame ones, with some missing. This table holds roughly 79,000 clones, about nine tenths found once. Germline V gene data show CDR1 as SGHAT and CDR2 as FQDESV (reference sequence). The junction had 2 bases not matched to a gene; V was cut back by 5 bases and J by 1 base. The CDR3 has 14 amino acids. The clonotype comes from an adult with an advanced solid tumor such as melanoma, head and neck, liver or kidney cancer. This sequence joins TRBV11-1 and TRBJ2-5, with 9 bases lining up with TRBD1. This material consisted of CD4+ or CD8+ T cells sorted from blood, taken in a trial of the OX40 agonist ivuxolimab. The CDR3: CASSNRGLQETQYF. In DNA form, the CDR3 reads TGTGCCAGCAGCAACAGGGGGCTCCAAGAGACCCAGTACTTC.